The present T cell receptor beta chain was sequenced within a study of T cells in localized non-small cell lung cancer. The CDR3 contains 16 residues. V lost 4 bases and J lost 4; bases outside the gene matches: 7. Per germline, CDR1 MGHRA and CDR2 YSYEKL. Libraries were prepared by immunoSEQ multiplex PCR; TCRdb keeps only in-frame clonotypes and omits some of them. The data contain 24,000 or so clones, around 88% of them singletons. This specimen consisted of peripheral blood mononuclear cells, obtained before any cancer treatment. The TCR comes from a woman aged 35 to 69 with stage III lung adenocarcinoma. The chain couples TRBV4-1 to TRBJ2-2, with 9 bases aligning to TRBD1. The CDR3 reads CASSRNRGRGTGELFF. Written as DNA, the CDR3 is TGCGCCAGCAGCCGGAACAGGGGGCGAGGCACCGGGGAGCTGTTTTTT.